The TCR beta chain under discussion was sequenced for a study of T cells after yellow fever vaccination. Study in general: Preparation of the low-cell-number fractions used SMART-Seq v4 Ultra Low Input.

Study conclusions and caveats: Although most clonotypes did not, a small share appeared in both CD4 and CD8 compartments.

TCRdb re-called the 5' RACE reads through MiXCR, storing one row per CDR3 protein. Here the sample spans some 340,000 distinct CDR3 sequences, roughly 10% being singletons. This clonotype was seen more than once but under ten times. What it binds is unknown. Germline V lookup: CDR1 SQVTM, CDR2 ANQGSEA. This CDR3 has 16 residues. The V segment lost 4 bases and the J segment 2 bases; nucleotides outside the gene matches: 12. This TCR was recovered from a man aged 18 to 30 who received the YFV17D yellow fever vaccine. Sequences were derived from CD4+ T cells sorted from PBMCs, sampled 45 days after the yellow fever booster vaccination. The chain combines TRBV29-1 with TRBJ1-2; 8 bases match TRBD1. In nucleotides, the CDR3 is TGCAGCGTTGGTAACCGGCGCAGGGGGCTAAACTATGGCTACACCTTC. It codes for CSVGNRRRGLNYGYTF. Full variable domain (missing parts from reference TRBV29-1 and TRBJ1-2): SAVISQKPSRDICQRGTSLTIQCQVDSQVTMMFWYRQQPGQSLTLIATANQGSEATYESGFVIDKFPISRPNLTFSTLTVSNMSPEDSSIYLCSVGNRRRGLNYGYTFGSGTRLTVV.